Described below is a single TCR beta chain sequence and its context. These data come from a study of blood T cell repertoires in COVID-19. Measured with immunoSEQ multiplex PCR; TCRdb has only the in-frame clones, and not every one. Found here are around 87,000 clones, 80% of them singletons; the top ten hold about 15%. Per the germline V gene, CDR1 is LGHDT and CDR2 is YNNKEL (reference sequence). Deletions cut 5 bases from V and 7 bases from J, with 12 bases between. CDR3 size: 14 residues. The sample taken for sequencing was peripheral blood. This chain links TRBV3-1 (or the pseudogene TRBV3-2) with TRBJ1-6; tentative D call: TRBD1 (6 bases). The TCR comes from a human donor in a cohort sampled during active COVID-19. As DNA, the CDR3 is TGTGCCAGCAGCGCCCAGCAGGGGAATTCACCCCTCCACTTT. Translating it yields CASSAQQGNSPLHF.